The text below deals with one T cell receptor beta chain. Its recognized antigen is unknown. No much larger clone is present one base from it, and per-base qualities are unavailable. From the cysteine through the phenylalanine, the CDR3 covers 15 amino acids. Of all the DNA, just the CDR3 is kept, 45 bases in frame from base 1. V loses 2 bases of germline sequence and J loses 8 bases, and the interval between the two ends is 16 bases. CDR1 is given as SEHNR and CDR2 as FQNEAQ, both from the germline V gene (reference sequence). Receptor libraries were prepared by PCR. Sequencing was carried out with an Illumina HiSeq 2500. To reduce PCR and sequencing biases, unique molecular identifiers were incorporated into the TCR beta cDNA libraries. Every 1 to 10 million input T cells yielded around 500,000 cDNA molecules, meaning each molecule approximated one T cell. The patient libraries were prepared and sequenced using the same protocol as the earlier healthy control dataset. Within a given batch, samples were prepared together, multiplexed and sequenced on the same HiSeq lane. The published analysis was carried out like this. MIGEC was used to process the raw barcoded reads, and molecular identifier groups with only a single read were discarded before consensus assembly and CDR3 extraction. Clonotype tables were post-analysed with VDJtools, and diversity was normalized by down-sampling all datasets to the smallest sample size. Repertoire overlap clustering matched CDR3 amino acid but not nucleotide sequences to correct batch-related cross-sample contamination. TCRdb ran its own pipeline on the public reads, namely fastp trimming at Q25 and MiXCR clone calling, and kept in-frame beta chains. Rows merge per CDR3 protein into single entries with the most common DNA and genes. TCRdb's processing, not the study's, gives the V and J calls here. A total of 180,000 or so distinct CDR3 sequences appear in this sample, 25% to 30% of them only once. Of the sample, nearly 3.5% is held by the ten largest clones.

These data are taken from a study of post-analysis software for immune sequencing data (dated by TCRdb to between 2015 and 2017). Broadly, across the study: Relapsing-remitting, secondary progressive and progressive-relapsing multiple sclerosis were recorded as disease courses, and subtype annotation was lacking for some patients. A subset of samples was prepared in parallel using single-end sample barcoding, then pooled and co-amplified after Illumina adapter ligation. The patient repertoires were compared against approximately ten previously published healthy control repertoires obtained from donors aged about 6 to 27 years.

Findings and caveats that apply to the study as a whole: Patients showed significantly higher frequencies than controls for roughly five TRBV segments, among them TRBV5-6, TRBV5-1 and TRBV20-1. Normalized Chao1 diversity was significantly lower in multiple sclerosis patients than controls, suggesting substantial peripheral T-cell clonal expansion. The control group was slightly older than the multiple sclerosis patient group. Direct clustering with F measure showed strong co-clustering of samples prepared in the same batch, prompting a batch-effect correction.

To demonstrate the VDJtools post-analysis software, TCR beta repertoires were profiled from the peripheral blood of 13 young patients with multiple sclerosis. The patients with multiple sclerosis were children and adolescents between about 6 and 16 years of age. This TCR was sampled from a girl between 2 and 17 years old with multiple sclerosis. The chain is made from TRBV7-9 and TRBJ2-1; D gene: possibly TRBD2, on 6 matching bases. Specimen: blood. For the CDR3, the sequence is CASSLTELAWYEQFF. The bases read TGTGCCAGCAGCTTAACGGAGCTAGCGTGGTATGAGCAGTTCTTC.